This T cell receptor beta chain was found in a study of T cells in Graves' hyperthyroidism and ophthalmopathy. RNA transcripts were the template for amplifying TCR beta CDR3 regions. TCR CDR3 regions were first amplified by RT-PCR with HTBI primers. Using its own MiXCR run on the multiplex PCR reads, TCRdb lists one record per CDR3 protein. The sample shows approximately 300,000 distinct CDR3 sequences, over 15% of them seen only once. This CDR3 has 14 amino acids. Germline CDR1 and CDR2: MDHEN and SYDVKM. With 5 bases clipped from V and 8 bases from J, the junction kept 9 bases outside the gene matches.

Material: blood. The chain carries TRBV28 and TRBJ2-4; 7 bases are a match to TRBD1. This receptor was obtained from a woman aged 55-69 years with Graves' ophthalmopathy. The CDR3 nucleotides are TGTGCCAGCAGTCTACAGGGGCTGCGAGACATTCAGTACTTC. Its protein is CASSLQGLRDIQYF.